A selection of T cell receptor beta chains follows, all from one sample in a study of human T cells and chemical hapten exposure. TCRdb redid the calling of the RACE reads with MiXCR, one entry per CDR3 protein. In the table there are about 120,000 distinct CDR3 sequences, 12% of which are singletons. Here the sequenced sample was whole blood, taken in connection with sensitization to the hapten diphenylcyclopropenone (DPC). The receptors originated from a woman between 45 and 65 years old with alopecia areata. Some clones in this sample may be carry-over from other donors' samples. Each CDR3 is given with its conserved first and last residue. D genes are given only for firm matches. The size field is filled for only some rows; it gives once, few, many or a size class.

v_gene: TRBV29-1; j_gene: TRBJ2-1; abundance: -; d_gene: TRBD2; CDR3aa: CSGGTSVGHEQFF; CDR3nt: TGCAGCGGCGGGACTAGCGTGGGTCATGAGCAGTTCTTC
v_gene: TRBV10-3; j_gene: TRBJ2-1; abundance: -; d_gene: -; CDR3aa: CAITGDFNEQFF; CDR3nt: TGTGCCATCACCGGGGATTTCAATGAGCAGTTCTTC
v_gene: TRBV5-1; j_gene: TRBJ2-3; abundance: few; d_gene: -; CDR3aa: CASRPGQQYTDTQYF; CDR3nt: TGCGCCAGCAGACCCGGACAGCAATACACAGATACGCAGTATTTT
v_gene: TRBV7-2; j_gene: TRBJ1-5; abundance: -; d_gene: -; CDR3aa: CASSFNRIQPQHF; CDR3nt: TGTGCCAGCAGCTTTAACAGAATTCAGCCCCAGCATTTT
v_gene: TRBV5-1; j_gene: TRBJ1-3; abundance: -; d_gene: -; CDR3aa: CASSPGDLRGTGNTIYF; CDR3nt: TGCGCCAGCAGCCCTGGGGACCTGAGGGGGACTGGAAACACCATATATTTT
v_gene: TRBV28; j_gene: TRBJ1-4; abundance: -; d_gene: -; CDR3aa: CASSFPSGPANEKLFF; CDR3nt: TGTGCCAGCAGTTTCCCGTCCGGTCCGGCTAATGAAAAACTGTTTTTT
v_gene: TRBV9; j_gene: TRBJ2-1; abundance: few; d_gene: TRBD2; CDR3aa: CASSVGPAGESEQFF; CDR3nt: TGTGCCAGCAGCGTAGGTCCAGCGGGAGAGAGTGAGCAGTTCTTC
v_gene: TRBV6-2/TRBV6-3; j_gene: TRBJ1-1; abundance: -; d_gene: TRBD1; CDR3aa: CASRTYRGSFYTEAFF; CDR3nt: TGTGCCAGCAGAACCTACAGGGGTTCGTTCTACACTGAAGCTTTCTTT
v_gene: TRBV20-1; j_gene: TRBJ1-1; abundance: few; d_gene: -; CDR3aa: CSARALKGVNTEAFF; CDR3nt: TGCAGTGCTAGAGCCCTGAAGGGGGTGAACACTGAAGCTTTCTTT
v_gene: TRBV28; j_gene: TRBJ1-5; abundance: few; d_gene: -; CDR3aa: CASSLWAGQPQHF; CDR3nt: TGTGCCAGCAGTTTGTGGGCGGGCCAGCCCCAGCATTTT
v_gene: TRBV29-1; j_gene: TRBJ1-3; abundance: -; d_gene: -; CDR3aa: CSGWTGSDFGNTIYF; CDR3nt: TGCAGCGGGTGGACGGGCAGCGATTTTGGAAACACCATATATTTT
v_gene: TRBV7-9; j_gene: TRBJ2-1; abundance: many; d_gene: TRBD2; CDR3aa: CASSQTSGGPSYNEQFF; CDR3nt: TGTGCCAGCAGCCAGACTAGCGGGGGGCCTAGTTACAATGAGCAGTTCTTC
v_gene: TRBV28; j_gene: TRBJ2-7; abundance: -; d_gene: -; CDR3aa: CASTASRAGPYEQYF; CDR3nt: TGTGCCAGCACCGCCTCGAGGGCAGGCCCCTACGAGCAGTACTTC
v_gene: TRBV3-1; j_gene: TRBJ1-1; abundance: few; d_gene: -; CDR3aa: CASSQFMTEAFF; CDR3nt: TGTGCCAGCAGCCAATTCATGACTGAAGCTTTCTTT
v_gene: TRBV6-5; j_gene: TRBJ2-7; abundance: -; d_gene: -; CDR3aa: CASGSSYEQYF; CDR3nt: TGTGCCAGCGGCAGTTCCTACGAGCAGTACTTC
v_gene: TRBV29-1; j_gene: TRBJ1-2; abundance: many; d_gene: -; CDR3aa: CSVVRGNYGYTF; CDR3nt: TGCAGCGTTGTTAGGGGAAACTATGGCTACACCTTC
v_gene: TRBV11-2; j_gene: TRBJ2-3; abundance: -; d_gene: -; CDR3aa: CASSLARSDTQYF; CDR3nt: TGTGCCAGCAGCTTAGCACGGTCAGATACGCAGTATTTT
v_gene: TRBV18; j_gene: TRBJ1-2; abundance: -; d_gene: -; CDR3aa: CASSPEYGTRNGYTF; CDR3nt: TGTGCCAGCTCACCAGAATATGGGACAAGGAATGGCTACACCTTC
v_gene: TRBV27; j_gene: TRBJ1-1; abundance: -; d_gene: TRBD1; CDR3aa: CASSLVAGGFTEAFF; CDR3nt: TGTGCCAGCAGTTTGGTTGCAGGGGGTTTCACTGAAGCTTTCTTT
v_gene: TRBV11-2; j_gene: TRBJ1-2; abundance: many; d_gene: -; CDR3aa: CASSSLRRGGGYTF; CDR3nt: TGTGCCAGCAGCTCCTTACGGAGGGGAGGTGGCTACACCTTC
v_gene: TRBV18; j_gene: TRBJ2-3; abundance: -; d_gene: -; CDR3aa: CASSPSMGFGTDTQYF; CDR3nt: TGTGCCAGCTCACCGTCGATGGGTTTTGGCACAGATACGCAGTATTTT
v_gene: TRBV6-2/TRBV6-3; j_gene: TRBJ2-5; abundance: -; d_gene: -; CDR3aa: CASSYFVTQYF; CDR3nt: TGTGCCAGCAGTTACTTCGTTACCCAGTACTTC
v_gene: TRBV18; j_gene: TRBJ2-7; abundance: few; d_gene: -; CDR3aa: CASSPGLNGYEQYF; CDR3nt: TGTGCCAGCTCACCGGGACTCAATGGCTACGAGCAGTACTTC
v_gene: TRBV11-1; j_gene: TRBJ1-2; abundance: few; d_gene: TRBD1; CDR3aa: CASSVDGQGGGYTF; CDR3nt: TGTGCCAGCAGCGTCGATGGACAGGGAGGCGGCTACACCTTC